This is a list of T cell receptor beta chains from one sample in a study of control samples from healthy donors and cancer patients. TCRdb's table, derived via immunoSEQ multiplex PCR, lists solely in-frame clones and lacks some. This repertoire shows over 70,000 clones, roughly nine tenths found once; its top ten account for under 10%. Material for sequencing was PBMCs. Receptors originate from a woman aged 45 to 65 with colorectal cancer. CDR3s leave out the opening cysteine and the closing phenylalanine or tryptophan. Fields, in order: D gene, J gene, V gene, CDR3 protein. A D gene is named only where the DNA matches it firmly.

TRBD1,TRBJ1-4,TRBV4-3,ASSQGQGATNEKLF
-,TRBJ2-1,TRBV6-2/TRBV6-3,ASSYSFYGRTYNEQF
TRBD2,TRBJ2-1,TRBV7-3,ASSPGGYNEQF
-,TRBJ2-2,TRBV12-5,ASGLEFTGELF
TRBD2,TRBJ2-5,TRBV6-2/TRBV6-3,ASSVHRGGVETQY
-,TRBJ1-3,TRBV19,ASSLPRGDGNTIY
-,TRBJ1-1,TRBV3-1/TRBV3-2,ASSQTGGGEAF
TRBD1,TRBJ1-3,TRBV18,ASSPPGTGGSGNTIY
-,TRBJ1-6,TRBV10-1,ASSGQYNSPLH
-,TRBJ1-1,TRBV5-4,ASSLQGSTEAF
TRBD1,TRBJ1-5,TRBV30,ACTGEYSNQPQH
-,TRBJ1-2,TRBV5-8,ASSRGVGQYYGYT
TRBD2,TRBJ2-2,TRBV10-2,ASRLAGGLDTGELF
TRBD1,TRBJ1-4,TRBV30,AWQTGNGGYYNEKLF
TRBD1,TRBJ1-5,TRBV6-5,ASSLGQGGNQPQH
TRBD1,TRBJ2-5,TRBV10-1,ASSEPGQGGETQY
-,TRBJ2-3,TRBV27,ASNRQGTDTQY
-,TRBJ1-3,TRBV5-1,ASRPQGTGNTIY
TRBD1,TRBJ2-2,TRBV2,ASSLQGDTGELF
-,TRBJ1-1,TRBV3-1/TRBV3-2,ASSQGQGVMGTEAF
-,TRBJ2-3,TRBV10-3,AISPGTEARDTQY
-,TRBJ1-1,TRBV7-2,ASRNGQLGDTEAF
TRBD1,TRBJ1-1,TRBV29-1,SVAGQGGTEAF
-,TRBJ1-3,TRBV20-1,SASEGTGSGNTIY
-,TRBJ1-1,TRBV6-2/TRBV6-3,ASSPLRNTEAF
-,TRBJ2-3,TRBV4-1,ASSQGQGVPDTQY
-,TRBJ1-6,TRBV27,ASGTAYNSPLH
-,TRBJ1-6,TRBV27,ASSQGTVYNSPLH
TRBD1,TRBJ2-1,TRBV6-5,ASTTGVMSYNEQF
-,TRBJ1-4,TRBV3-1/TRBV3-2,ASSQDREKLF
-,TRBJ1-5,TRBV19,ASREPYTRGQPQH
-,TRBJ1-3,TRBV5-5,ASSFKQANSGNTIY
-,TRBJ2-2,TRBV12-5,ASGFLWGNTGELF
TRBD1,TRBJ1-5,TRBV7-2,ASSPAGTGGVFSNQPQH
-,TRBJ1-5,TRBV21-1,ASPSPGLKTDQPQH
-,TRBJ2-2,TRBV14,ASSPLKDRNTGELF
-,TRBJ2-1,TRBV15,ATTGAGRFEQF
-,TRBJ2-5,TRBV2,ASSDPHGETQY
TRBD1,TRBJ1-3,TRBV3-1/TRBV3-2,ASSQASSTGRGNTIY
TRBD1,TRBJ2-5,TRBV7-2,ASSSRTGEETQY